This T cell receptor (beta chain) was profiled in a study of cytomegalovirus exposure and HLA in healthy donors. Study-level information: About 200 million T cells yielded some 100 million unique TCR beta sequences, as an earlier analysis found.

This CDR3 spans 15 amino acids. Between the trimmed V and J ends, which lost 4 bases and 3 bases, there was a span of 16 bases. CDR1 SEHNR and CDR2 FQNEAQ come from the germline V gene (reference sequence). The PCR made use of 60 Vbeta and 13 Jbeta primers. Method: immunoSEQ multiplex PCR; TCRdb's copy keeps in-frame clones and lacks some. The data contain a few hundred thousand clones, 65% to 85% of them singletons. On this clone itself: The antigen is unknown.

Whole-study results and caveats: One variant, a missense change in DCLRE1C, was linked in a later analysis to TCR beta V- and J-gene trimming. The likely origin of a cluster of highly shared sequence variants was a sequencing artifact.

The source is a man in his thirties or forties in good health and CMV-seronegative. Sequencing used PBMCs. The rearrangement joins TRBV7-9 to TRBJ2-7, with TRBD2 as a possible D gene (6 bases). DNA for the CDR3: TGTGCCAGCAGCTGGGGCCCGCGGGGAGGCTACGAGCAGTACTTC. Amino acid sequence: CASSWGPRGGYEQYF.